The clone carrying this T cell receptor (beta chain) was detected only a few times. The data were taken from a study of tumor and adjacent non-tumor tissue in lung cancer. The library came from three nested PCR rounds adapted from ARM-PCR protocols. TCRdb redid the calling of the multiplex PCR reads with MiXCR, one entry per CDR3 protein. This sample has about 100,000 distinct CDR3 sequences, with around three fifths found just once. RNA was extracted from bulk tissue without any cell sorting. More than 3 cm separated this lung sample from the edge of the tumor. V lost 8 bases and J lost 3, with 13 bases in between. CDR1 SGHVS and CDR2 FQNEAQ come from the germline V gene. There are 14 residues in the CDR3.

The sequenced sample was distant non-tumor lung tissue. This chain joins TRBV7-8 and TRBJ2-2; D unclear. This TCR was recovered from a man younger than 40 with non-small cell lung cancer. In DNA form, the CDR3 reads TGTGCCAGCTCTGCTTGGGTCGACACCGGGGAGCTGTTTTTT. Its translation is CASSAWVDTGELFF.